The present entry profiles one T cell receptor (beta chain) with its context. As yet, its antigen is unknown. The data are from a study of T cell repertoires in cytomegalovirus infection. Overall study context: It was the public TCR beta signatures that indicated both CMV infection and matching HLA type. Broader study findings: People with CMV and the relevant HLA were identified by cumulative public TCR beta family frequency. In two of eight donors, the top clonotype was HLA-C-restricted CMV-specific.

Germline V gene lookup returns CDR1 SNHLY and CDR2 FYNNEI. The CDR3 sequence is 15 residues long. Trimming removed 7 bases at V and 2 bases at J, with 18 bases between. A single record per CDR3 protein comes from TCRdb applying MiXCR to the reads. The sample lists 500,000 to 600,000 distinct CDR3 sequences; about 15% were seen once. The sequence derives from a human donor in good health (CMV status not recorded). Some clones in this sample may be carry-over from other donors' samples. Sequenced material: CD8+ T cells from PBMCs. The chain recombines TRBV2 with TRBJ2-7; D possibly corresponds to TRBD1 (5 bases). The CDR3 DNA is TGTGCCAGCACCGACGGTCGACAGAACGCCTACGAGCAGTACTTC. Encoded protein: CASTDGRQNAYEQYF.